The rows below give T cell receptor beta chains drawn from one sample of a study of response to subunit inactivated influenza vaccine. TCRdb itself ran the RT-PCR reads through MiXCR, one entry per CDR3 protein. The profile shows hundreds of thousands of distinct CDR3 sequences, over 10% of them singletons. The input for sequencing was PBMCs from blood, taken 45 days after vaccination. The source of these receptors is a man in his fifties who received an inactivated influenza vaccine. Each CDR3 is given with its conserved first and last residue. Fields, in order: D gene, clone size, V gene, J gene, CDR3 protein, CDR3 DNA. D genes are given only for firm matches. Not every row has a clone size; where given, it reads once, few, many or a size class.

D: -; size: -; V: TRBV7-9; J: TRBJ2-1; CDR3: CASSPRNSPLAQFF; DNA: TGTGCCAGCAGCCCCCGCAACAGCCCCTTGGCACAGTTCTTC
D: -; size: few; V: TRBV12-3/TRBV12-4; J: TRBJ1-1; CDR3: CASSLSGGHTEAFF; DNA: TGTGCCAGCAGTTTGAGCGGTGGGCACACTGAAGCTTTCTTT
D: -; size: -; V: TRBV4-3; J: TRBJ2-2; CDR3: CASSQETTGLGTGELFF; DNA: TGCGCCAGCAGCCAGGAAACCACAGGGCTGGGCACCGGGGAGCTGTTTTTT
D: -; size: -; V: TRBV6-1; J: TRBJ2-5; CDR3: CASSLHSHQETQYF; DNA: TGTGCCAGCAGTCTCCACTCCCACCAAGAGACCCAGTACTTC
D: -; size: few; V: TRBV4-3; J: TRBJ2-7; CDR3: CASSQEVRGGLNYEQYF; DNA: TGCGCCAGCAGCCAAGAAGTTAGGGGGGGACTAAACTACGAGCAGTACTTC
D: -; size: -; V: TRBV3-1; J: TRBJ2-7; CDR3: CASSQGGPKYEQYF; DNA: TGTGCCAGCAGCCAAGGGGGGCCTAAGTACGAGCAGTACTTC
D: -; size: -; V: TRBV5-5; J: TRBJ1-5; CDR3: CASSSTSIIAGNQPQHF; DNA: TGTGCCAGCAGCTCCACGTCTATAATTGCGGGCAATCAGCCCCAGCATTTT
D: -; size: many; V: TRBV7-8; J: TRBJ2-3; CDR3: CASSSWGALDTQYF; DNA: TGTGCCAGCAGCTCTTGGGGGGCCCTAGATACGCAGTATTTT
D: -; size: -; V: TRBV7-9; J: TRBJ2-1; CDR3: CASSPTHPPETYNEQFF; DNA: TGTGCCAGCAGCCCGACACACCCACCGGAGACCTACAATGAGCAGTTCTTC
D: TRBD1; size: -; V: TRBV5-1; J: TRBJ2-1; CDR3: CASSLWDREYNEQFF; DNA: TGCGCCAGCAGCTTGTGGGACAGGGAGTACAATGAGCAGTTCTTC